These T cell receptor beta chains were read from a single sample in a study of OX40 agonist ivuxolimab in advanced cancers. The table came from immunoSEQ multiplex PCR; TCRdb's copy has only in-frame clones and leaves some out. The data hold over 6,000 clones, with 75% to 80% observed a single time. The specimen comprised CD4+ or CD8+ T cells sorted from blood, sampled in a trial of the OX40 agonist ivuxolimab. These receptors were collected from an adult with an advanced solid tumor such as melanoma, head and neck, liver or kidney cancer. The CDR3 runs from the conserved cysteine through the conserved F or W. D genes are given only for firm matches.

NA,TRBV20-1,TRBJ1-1,CSAWPYTEAFF
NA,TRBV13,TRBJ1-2,CASSGTPNYGYTF
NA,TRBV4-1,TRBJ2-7,CASSQGDLASSYEQYF
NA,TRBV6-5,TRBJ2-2,CASSTARGELFF
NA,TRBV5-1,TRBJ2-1,CASSPVGNLYNEQFF
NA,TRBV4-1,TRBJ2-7,CASSHLRDGGYEQYF
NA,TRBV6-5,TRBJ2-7,CASKMRLLEYEQYF
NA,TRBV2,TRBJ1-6,CASSERQTFYNSPLHF
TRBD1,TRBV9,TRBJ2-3,CASSVAQGALTDTQYF
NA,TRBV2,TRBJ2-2,CASTPPGELFF
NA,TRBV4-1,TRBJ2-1,CASSQVWGSVNEQFF
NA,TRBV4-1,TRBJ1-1,CASSMGGFGNTEAFF
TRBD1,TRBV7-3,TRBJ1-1,CASSLGGQGATEAFF
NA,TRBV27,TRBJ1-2,CASSETDYGGYTF
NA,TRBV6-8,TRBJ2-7,CASSPDSEQYF
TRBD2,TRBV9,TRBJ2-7,CASSPSGLAGTRSSYEQYF
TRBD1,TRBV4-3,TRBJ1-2,CASSQETGTYGYTF
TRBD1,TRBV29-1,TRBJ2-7,CSVRYQDRGNEQYF
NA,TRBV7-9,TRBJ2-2,CASSPPLERSNSGELFF
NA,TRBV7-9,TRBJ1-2,CASSSRSHYGYTF
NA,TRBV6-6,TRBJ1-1,CASSLGQGPTEAFF
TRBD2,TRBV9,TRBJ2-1,CASSVDTSGGNEQFF
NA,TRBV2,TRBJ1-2,CASSGYGYTF
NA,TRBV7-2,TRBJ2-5,CASSLAQETQYF
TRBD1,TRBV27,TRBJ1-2,CASGTGGDGYTF
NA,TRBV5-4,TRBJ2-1,CASTPGANPNEQFF
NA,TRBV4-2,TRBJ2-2,CASSQQGTELYTGELFF
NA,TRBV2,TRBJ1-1,CASIRTRAFF
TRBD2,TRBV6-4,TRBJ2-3,CASSGTSGGADTQYF
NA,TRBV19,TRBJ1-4,CASISLVSPKEKLFF
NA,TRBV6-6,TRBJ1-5,CASSYSGSNQPQHF
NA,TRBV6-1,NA,CASSEVAFSSSYEQYF
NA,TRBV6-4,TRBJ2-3,CASSEEAGGTDTQYF
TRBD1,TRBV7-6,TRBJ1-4,CASSEGQGANEKLFF
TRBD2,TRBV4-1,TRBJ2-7,CASSQGLAGYEQYF
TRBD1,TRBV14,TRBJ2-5,CASSPQDREYETQYF
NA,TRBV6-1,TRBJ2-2,CASSVPEGKRFGELFF
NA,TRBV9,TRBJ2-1,CASSVVGGAQQFF
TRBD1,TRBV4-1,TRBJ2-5,CASSHGVGQGQETQYF
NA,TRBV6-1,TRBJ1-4,CASSEEGGGPEKLFF
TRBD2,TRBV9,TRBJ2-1,CASSPPAGGLYNEQFF
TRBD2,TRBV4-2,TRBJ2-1,CASSHPTSGGGDEQFF
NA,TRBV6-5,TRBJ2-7,CASSYDGYEQYF
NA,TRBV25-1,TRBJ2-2,CASGVGNTGELFF
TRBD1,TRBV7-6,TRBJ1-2,CASSRGTGFGGYTF
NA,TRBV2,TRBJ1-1,CASRDRGALGTEAFF
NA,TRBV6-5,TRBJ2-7,CASRLTGIPLYEQYF
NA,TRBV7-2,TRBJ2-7,CASSIVATTLSYEQYF
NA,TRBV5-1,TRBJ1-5,CASSLGTSSYSNQPQHF
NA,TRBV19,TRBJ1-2,CASSIEIQTLGYGYTF
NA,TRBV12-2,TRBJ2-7,CASRLGTSGDREQYF
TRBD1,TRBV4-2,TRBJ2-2,CASSPRDEGAETGELFF
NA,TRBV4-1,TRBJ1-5,CASSPYRGNSNQPQHF
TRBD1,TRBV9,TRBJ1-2,CASRTDRGDGYTF
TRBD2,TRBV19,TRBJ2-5,CASKLAGGGGSYETQYF